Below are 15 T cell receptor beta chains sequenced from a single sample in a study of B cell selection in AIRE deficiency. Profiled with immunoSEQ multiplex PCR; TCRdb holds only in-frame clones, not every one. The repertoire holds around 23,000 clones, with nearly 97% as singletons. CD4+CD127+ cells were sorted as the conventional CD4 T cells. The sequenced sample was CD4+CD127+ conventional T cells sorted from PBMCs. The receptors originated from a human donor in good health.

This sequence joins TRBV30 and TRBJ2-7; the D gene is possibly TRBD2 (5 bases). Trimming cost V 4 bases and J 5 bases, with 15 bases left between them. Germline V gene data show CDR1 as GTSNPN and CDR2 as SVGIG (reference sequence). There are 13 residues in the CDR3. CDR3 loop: CAWTASKAHEQYF. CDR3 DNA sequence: TGTGCCTGGACCGCTAGCAAGGCCCACGAGCAGTACTTC.

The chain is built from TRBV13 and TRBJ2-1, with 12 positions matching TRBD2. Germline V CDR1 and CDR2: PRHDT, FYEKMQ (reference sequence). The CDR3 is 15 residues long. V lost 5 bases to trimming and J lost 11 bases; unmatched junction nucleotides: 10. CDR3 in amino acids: CASSAYSGTSGQQFF. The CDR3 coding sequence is TGTGCCAGCAGCGCCTACTCCGGGACTAGCGGGCAGCAGTTCTTC. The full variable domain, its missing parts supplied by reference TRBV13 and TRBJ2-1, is AAGVIQSPRHLIKEKRETATLKCYPIPRHDTVYWYQQGPGQDPQFLISFYEKMQSDKGSIPDRFSAQQFSDYHSELNMSSLELGDSALYFCASSAYSGTSGQQFFGPGTRLTVL.

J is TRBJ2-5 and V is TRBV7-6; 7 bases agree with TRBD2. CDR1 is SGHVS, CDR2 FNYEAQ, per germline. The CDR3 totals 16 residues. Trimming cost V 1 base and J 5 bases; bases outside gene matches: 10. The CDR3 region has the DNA TGTGCCAGCAGCTTAGGCCTAGCGGCCCTTAGGGAGACCCAGTACTTC. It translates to CASSLGLAALRETQYF.

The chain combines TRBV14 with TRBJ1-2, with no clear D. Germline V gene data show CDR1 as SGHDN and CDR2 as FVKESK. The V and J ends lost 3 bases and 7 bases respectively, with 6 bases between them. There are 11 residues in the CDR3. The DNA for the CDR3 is TGTGCCAGCAGCCAGGGTTTTGGCTACACCTTC. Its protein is CASSQGFGYTF.

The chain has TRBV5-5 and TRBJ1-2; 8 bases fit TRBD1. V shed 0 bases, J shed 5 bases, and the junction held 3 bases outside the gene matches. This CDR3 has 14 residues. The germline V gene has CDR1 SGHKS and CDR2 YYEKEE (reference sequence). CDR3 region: CASSLGGTGYGYTF. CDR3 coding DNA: TGTGCCAGCAGCTTGGGGGGGACAGGATATGGCTACACCTTC.

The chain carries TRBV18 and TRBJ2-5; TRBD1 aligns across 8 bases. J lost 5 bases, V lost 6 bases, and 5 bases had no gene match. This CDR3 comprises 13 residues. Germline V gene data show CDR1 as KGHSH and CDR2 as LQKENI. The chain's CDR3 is CASSSGQEETQYF. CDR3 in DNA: TGTGCCAGCTCGTCGGGACAGGAGGAGACCCAGTACTTC.

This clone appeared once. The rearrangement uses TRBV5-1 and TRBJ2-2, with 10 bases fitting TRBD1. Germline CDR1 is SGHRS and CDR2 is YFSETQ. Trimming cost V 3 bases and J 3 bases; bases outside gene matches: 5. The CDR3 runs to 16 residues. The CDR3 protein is CASSSTDRGHTGELFF. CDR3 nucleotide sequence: TGCGCCAGCAGCTCCACCGACAGGGGGCACACCGGGGAGCTGTTTTTT.

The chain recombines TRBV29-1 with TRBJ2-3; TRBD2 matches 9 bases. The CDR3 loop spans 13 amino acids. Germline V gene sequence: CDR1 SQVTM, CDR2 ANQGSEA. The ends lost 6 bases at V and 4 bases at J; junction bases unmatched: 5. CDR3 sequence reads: CSVGLASADTQYF. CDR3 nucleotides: TGCAGCGTCGGACTAGCGTCTGCAGATACGCAGTATTTT.

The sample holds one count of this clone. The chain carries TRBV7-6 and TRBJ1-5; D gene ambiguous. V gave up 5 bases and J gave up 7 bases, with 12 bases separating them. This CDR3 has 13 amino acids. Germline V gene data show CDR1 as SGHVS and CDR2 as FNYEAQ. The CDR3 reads CASSLNMEQPQHF. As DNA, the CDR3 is TGTGCCAGCAGCCTTAATATGGAACAGCCCCAGCATTTT.

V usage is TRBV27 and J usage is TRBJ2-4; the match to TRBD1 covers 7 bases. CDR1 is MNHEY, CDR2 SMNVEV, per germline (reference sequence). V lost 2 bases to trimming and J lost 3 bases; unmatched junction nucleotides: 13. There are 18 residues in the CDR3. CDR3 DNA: TGTGCCAGCAGTTTAACCCACCTCCGGACAGGCAACAAAAACATTCAGTACTTC. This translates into CASSLTHLRTGNKNIQYF.

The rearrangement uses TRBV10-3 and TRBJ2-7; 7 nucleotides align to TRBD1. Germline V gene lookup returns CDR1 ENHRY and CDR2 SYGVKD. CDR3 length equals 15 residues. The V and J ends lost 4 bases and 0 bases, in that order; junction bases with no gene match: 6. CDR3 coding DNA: TGTGCCATCAGTGCAGCGACAGGGAGCTCCTACGAGCAGTACTTC. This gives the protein CAISAATGSSYEQYF.

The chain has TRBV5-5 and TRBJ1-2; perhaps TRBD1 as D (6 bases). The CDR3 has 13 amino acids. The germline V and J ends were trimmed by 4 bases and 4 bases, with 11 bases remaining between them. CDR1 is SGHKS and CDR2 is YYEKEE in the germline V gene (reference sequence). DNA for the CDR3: TGTGCCAGCAGCGGAGGGGGAGTCTATGGCTACACCTTC. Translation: CASSGGGVYGYTF.

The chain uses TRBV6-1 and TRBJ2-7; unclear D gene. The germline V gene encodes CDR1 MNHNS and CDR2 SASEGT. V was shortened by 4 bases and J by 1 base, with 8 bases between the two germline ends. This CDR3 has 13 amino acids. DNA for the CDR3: TGTGCCAGCAGTGCTTTGTTATCCTACGAGCAGTACTTC. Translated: CASSALLSYEQYF.

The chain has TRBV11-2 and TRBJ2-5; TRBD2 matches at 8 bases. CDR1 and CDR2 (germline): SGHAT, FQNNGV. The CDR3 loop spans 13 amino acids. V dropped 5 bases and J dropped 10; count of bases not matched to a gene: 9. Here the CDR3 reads CASSHPGGRDQYF. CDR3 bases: TGTGCCAGCAGCCACCCGGGGGGGCGGGACCAGTACTTC.

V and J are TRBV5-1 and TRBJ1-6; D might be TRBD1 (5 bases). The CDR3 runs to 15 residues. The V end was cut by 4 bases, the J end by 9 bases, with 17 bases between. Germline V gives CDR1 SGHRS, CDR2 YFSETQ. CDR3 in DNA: TGCGCCAGCAGCCCCGGGGGACCTTTTGGTTCACCCCTCCACTTT. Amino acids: CASSPGGPFGSPLHF.